The subject of this entry is one TCR beta chain. This sample stems from a study of cytomegalovirus exposure and HLA in healthy donors. V shed 1 base and J shed 2 bases, with 5 bases lying between them. CDR3 size: 13 residues. Germline V gene lookup returns CDR1 LGHNA and CDR2 YNFKEQ. A multiplex PCR was run with 60 Vbeta primers and 13 Jbeta primers. Sequenced by immunoSEQ multiplex PCR; TCRdb stores in-frame clones only, minus some. The sample has 100,000 to 150,000 clones; about 80% are singletons. The receptor was isolated from a man between 18 and 29 years old in good health and CMV-seronegative. The sample consisted of PBMCs. The gene calls are TRBV4-2 and TRBJ2-5; D gene uncertain. CDR3 amino acids: CASSQARQETQYF. The CDR3 DNA sequence: TGTGCCAGCAGCCAAGCCAGACAAGAGACCCAGTACTTC.